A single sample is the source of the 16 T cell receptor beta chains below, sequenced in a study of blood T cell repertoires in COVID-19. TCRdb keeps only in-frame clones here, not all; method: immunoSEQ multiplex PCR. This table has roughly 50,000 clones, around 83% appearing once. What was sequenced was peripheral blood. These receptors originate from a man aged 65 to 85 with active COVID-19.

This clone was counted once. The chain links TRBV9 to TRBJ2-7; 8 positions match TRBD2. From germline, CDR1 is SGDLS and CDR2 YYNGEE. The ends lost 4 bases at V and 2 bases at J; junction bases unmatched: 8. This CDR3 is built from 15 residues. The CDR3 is CASSPNPAGAYEQYF. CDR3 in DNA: TGTGCCAGCAGCCCCAACCCAGCGGGGGCCTACGAGCAGTACTTC.

CDR3 region: CASSQDPNSRGTEAFF. The CDR3 bases are TGCGCCAGCAGCCAAGATCCCAACAGTAGGGGCACTGAAGCTTTCTTT. This rearrangement joins TRBV4-1 to TRBJ1-1, with D possibly TRBD1 on 5 matching bases. The germline CDR1 and CDR2 sequences are MGHRA and YSYEKL. The V end was cut by 0 bases, the J end by 4 bases, with 15 bases between. CDR3 length: 16 amino acids.

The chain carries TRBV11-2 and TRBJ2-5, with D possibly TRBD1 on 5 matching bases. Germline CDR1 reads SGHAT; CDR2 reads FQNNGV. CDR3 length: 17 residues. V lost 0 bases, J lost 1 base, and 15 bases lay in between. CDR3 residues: CASSLDRAGLRQETQYF. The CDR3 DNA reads TGTGCCAGCAGCTTAGATCGGGCAGGGCTTCGCCAAGAGACCCAGTACTTC.

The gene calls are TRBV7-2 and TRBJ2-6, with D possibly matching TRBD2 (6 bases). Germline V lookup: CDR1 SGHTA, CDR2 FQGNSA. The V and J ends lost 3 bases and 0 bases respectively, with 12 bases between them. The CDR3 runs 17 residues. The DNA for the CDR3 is TGTGCCAGCAGCTTGAACGGCGGGAACTCTGGGGCCAACGTCCTGACTTTC. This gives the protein CASSLNGGNSGANVLTF.

CDR3 sequence: CASTYGRGATEAFF. DNA of the CDR3: TGTGCCAGCACCTACGGCCGGGGGGCGACTGAAGCTTTCTTT. The genes are TRBV7-8 and TRBJ1-1, with D tentatively TRBD1 (6 bases). Germline CDR1 reads SGHVS; CDR2 reads FQNEAQ. CDR3 length: 14 residues. V was clipped by 7 bases and J by 5 bases, with 17 bases between them.

The CDR3 here is CASSLDLTGGYTF. In DNA form, the CDR3 reads TGTGCCAGCAGCTTAGATCTGACGGGGGGCTACACCTTC. J is TRBJ1-2 and V is TRBV11-3; no firm D call. CDR1 is SGHNT, CDR2 YENEEA, per germline. V was trimmed by 0 bases and J by 8 bases, leaving 10 bases between them. The CDR3 has 13 amino acids.

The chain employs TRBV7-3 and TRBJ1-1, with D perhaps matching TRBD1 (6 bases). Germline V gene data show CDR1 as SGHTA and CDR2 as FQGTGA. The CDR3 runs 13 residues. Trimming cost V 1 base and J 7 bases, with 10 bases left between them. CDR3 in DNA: TGTGCCAGCAGCTTAATAGGGGGAAGTGAAGCTTTCTTT. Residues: CASSLIGGSEAFF. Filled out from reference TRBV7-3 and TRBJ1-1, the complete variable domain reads GAGVSQTPSNKVTEKGKYVELRCDPISGHTALYWYRQSLGQGPEFLIYFQGTGAADDSGLPNDRFFAVRPEGSVSTLKIQRTERGDSAVYLCASSLIGGSEAFFGQGTRLTVV.

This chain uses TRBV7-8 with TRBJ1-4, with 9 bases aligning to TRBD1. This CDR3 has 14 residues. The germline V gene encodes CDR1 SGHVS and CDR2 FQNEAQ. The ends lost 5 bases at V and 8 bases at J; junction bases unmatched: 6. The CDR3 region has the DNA TGTGCCAGCAGCGACGGGACAGGGAGGGAAAAACTGTTTTTT. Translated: CASSDGTGREKLFF.

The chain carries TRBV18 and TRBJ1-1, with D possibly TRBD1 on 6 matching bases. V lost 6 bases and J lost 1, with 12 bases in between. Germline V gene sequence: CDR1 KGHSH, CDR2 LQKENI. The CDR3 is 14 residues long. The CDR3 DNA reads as TGTGCCAGCTCTCCGGACAGAAAGAACACTGAAGCTTTCTTT. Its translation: CASSPDRKNTEAFF.

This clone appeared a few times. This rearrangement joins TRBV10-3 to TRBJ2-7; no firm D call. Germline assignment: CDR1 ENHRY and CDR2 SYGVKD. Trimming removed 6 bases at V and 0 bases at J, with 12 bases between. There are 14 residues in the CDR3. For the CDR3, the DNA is TGTGCCATCAGCCCCCAAGAGGCCTCCTACGAGCAGTACTTC. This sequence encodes CAISPQEASYEQYF.

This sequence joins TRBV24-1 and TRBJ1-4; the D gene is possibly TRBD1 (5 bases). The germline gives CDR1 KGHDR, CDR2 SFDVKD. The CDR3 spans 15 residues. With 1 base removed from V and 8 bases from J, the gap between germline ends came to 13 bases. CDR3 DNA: TGTGCCACCAGTGATTTAGGCAGGGTAGAAGAAAAACTGTTTTTT. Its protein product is CATSDLGRVEEKLFF.

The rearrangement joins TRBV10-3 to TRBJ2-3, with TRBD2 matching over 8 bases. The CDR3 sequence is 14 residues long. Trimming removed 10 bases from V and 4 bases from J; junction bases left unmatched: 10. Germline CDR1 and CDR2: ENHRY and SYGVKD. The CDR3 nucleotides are TGTGCCACCCGGCGGCTAGCGGGTTCAGATACGCAGTATTTT. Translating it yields CATRRLAGSDTQYF.

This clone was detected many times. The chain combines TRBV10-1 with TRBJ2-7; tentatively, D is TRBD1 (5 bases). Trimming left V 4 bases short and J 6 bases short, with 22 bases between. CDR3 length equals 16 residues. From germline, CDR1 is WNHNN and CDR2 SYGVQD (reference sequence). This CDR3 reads CASSGGNKTVPGEQYF. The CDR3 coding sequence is TGCGCCAGCAGTGGGGGAAACAAGACAGTCCCCGGCGAGCAGTACTTC.

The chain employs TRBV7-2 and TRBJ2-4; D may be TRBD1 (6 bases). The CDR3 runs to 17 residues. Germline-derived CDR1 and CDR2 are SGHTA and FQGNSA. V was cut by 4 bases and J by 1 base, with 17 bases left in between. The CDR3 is CASSSVTGRGAKNIQYF. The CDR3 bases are TGTGCCAGCAGCTCCGTTACAGGGAGAGGGGCCAAAAACATTCAGTACTTC.

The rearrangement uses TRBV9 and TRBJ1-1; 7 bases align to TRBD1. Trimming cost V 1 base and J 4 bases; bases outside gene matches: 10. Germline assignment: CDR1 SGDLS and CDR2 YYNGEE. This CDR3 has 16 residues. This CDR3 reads CASSVLGRGSGTEAFF. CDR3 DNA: TGTGCCAGCAGCGTACTGGGCAGGGGGTCAGGCACTGAAGCTTTCTTT.

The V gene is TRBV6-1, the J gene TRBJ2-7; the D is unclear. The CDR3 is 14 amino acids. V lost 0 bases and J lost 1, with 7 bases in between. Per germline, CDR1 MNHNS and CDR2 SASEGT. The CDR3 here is CASSEAGLSYEQYF. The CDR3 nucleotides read TGTGCCAGCAGTGAAGCTGGGCTTTCCTACGAGCAGTACTTC.